This T cell receptor (beta chain) was recorded in a study of identical twins. V gave up 0 bases and J gave up 2 bases; unmatched junction bases: 6. The CDR3 is 16 residues long. Germline-derived CDR1 and CDR2 are DFQATT and SNEGSKA (reference sequence). Each CDR3 protein is one row after TCRdb ran MiXCR on the 5' RACE reads. The profile shows 570,000 or so distinct CDR3 sequences, 9% to 10% of them singletons. At least ten counts were recorded for this clonotype. This sample also belongs to another study, concerning yellow fever vaccine responses in identical twins.

The clonotype comes from a woman younger than 30 in good health. The chain uses TRBV20-1 and TRBJ2-2; 7 nucleotides agree with TRBD2. The sequenced sample consisted of PBMCs. The CDR3 reads CSARDLREGNTGELFF. CDR3 DNA: TGCAGTGCTAGAGATTTGAGGGAGGGCAACACCGGGGAGCTGTTTTTT.